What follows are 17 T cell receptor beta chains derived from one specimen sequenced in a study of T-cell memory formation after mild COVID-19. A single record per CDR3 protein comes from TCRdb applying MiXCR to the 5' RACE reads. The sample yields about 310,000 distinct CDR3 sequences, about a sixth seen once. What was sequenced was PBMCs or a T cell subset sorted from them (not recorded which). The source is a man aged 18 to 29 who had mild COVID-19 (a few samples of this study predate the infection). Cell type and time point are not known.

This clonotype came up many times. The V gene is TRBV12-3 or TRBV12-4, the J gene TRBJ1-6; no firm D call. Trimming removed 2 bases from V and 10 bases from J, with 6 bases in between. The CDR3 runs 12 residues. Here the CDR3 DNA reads TGTGCCAGCAGTTTACTGTTCTCACCCCTCCACTTT. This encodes CASSLLFSPLHF.

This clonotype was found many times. This chain's CDR3 is CASSLRAGNHEQYF. In DNA form, the CDR3 reads TGTGCCAGCAGTTTACGAGCGGGGAACCACGAGCAGTACTTC. J is TRBJ2-7 and V is TRBV12-3 or TRBV12-4; 7 bases are shared with TRBD2. This CDR3 spans 14 amino acids. V was clipped by 2 bases and J by 5 bases; unmatched bases: 6.

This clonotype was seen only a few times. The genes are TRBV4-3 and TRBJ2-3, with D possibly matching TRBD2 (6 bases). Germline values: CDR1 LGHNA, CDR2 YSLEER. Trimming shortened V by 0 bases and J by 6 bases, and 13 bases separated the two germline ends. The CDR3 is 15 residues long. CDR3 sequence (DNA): TGCGCCAGCAGCCAAGATCGACGGGGAGGCGATACGCAGTATTTT. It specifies CASSQDRRGGDTQYF.

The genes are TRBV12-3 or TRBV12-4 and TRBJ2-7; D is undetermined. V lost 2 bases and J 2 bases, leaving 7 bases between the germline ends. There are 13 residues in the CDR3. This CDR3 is CASSLSTPYEQYF. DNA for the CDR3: TGTGCCAGCAGTTTAAGTACACCCTACGAGCAGTACTTC.

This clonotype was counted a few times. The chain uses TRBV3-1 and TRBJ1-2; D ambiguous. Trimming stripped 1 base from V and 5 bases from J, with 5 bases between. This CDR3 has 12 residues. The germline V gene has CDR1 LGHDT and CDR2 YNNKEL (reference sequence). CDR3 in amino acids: CASSQGTYGYTF. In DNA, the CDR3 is TGTGCCAGCAGCCAAGGCACTTATGGCTACACCTTC. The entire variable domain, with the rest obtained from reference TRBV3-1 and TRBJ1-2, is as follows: DTAVSQTPKYLVTQMGNDKSIKCEQNLGHDTMYWYKQDSKKFLKIMFSYNNKELIINETVPNRFSPKSPDKAHLNLHINSLELGDSAVYFCASSQGTYGYTFGSGTRLTVV.

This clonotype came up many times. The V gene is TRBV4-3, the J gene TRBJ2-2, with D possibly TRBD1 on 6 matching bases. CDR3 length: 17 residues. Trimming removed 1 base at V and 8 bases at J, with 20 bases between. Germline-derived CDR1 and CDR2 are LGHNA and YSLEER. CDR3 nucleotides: TGCGCCAGCAGCCAAGGAATACCAGGGGAATCGTGGGGGGAGCTGTTTTTT. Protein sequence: CASSQGIPGESWGELFF.

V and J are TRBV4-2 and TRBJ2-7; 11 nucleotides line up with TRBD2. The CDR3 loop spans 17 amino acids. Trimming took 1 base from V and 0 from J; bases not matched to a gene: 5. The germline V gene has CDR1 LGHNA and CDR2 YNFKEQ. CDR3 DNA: TGTGCCAGCAGCCAAGGGGTGACTAGCGGGACCTCCTACGAGCAGTACTTC. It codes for CASSQGVTSGTSYEQYF.

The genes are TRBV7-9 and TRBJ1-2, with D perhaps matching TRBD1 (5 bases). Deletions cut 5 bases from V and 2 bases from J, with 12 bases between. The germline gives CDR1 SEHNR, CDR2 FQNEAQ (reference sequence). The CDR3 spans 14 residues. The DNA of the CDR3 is TGTGCCAGCAGCACGGGGACGGGGAACTATGGCTACACCTTC. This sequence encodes CASSTGTGNYGYTF. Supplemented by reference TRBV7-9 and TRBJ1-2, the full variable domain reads DTGVSQNPRHKITKRGQNVTFRCDPISEHNRLYWYRQTLGQGPEFLTYFQNEAQLEKSRLLSDRFSAERPKGSFSTLEIQRTEQGDSAMYLCASSTGTGNYGYTFGSGTRLTVV.

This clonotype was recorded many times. CDR3 DNA: TGTGCCAGCAGCCAAGAGGGTCGGGGGTTCATCTCCTACGAGCAGTACTTC. Translating gives CASSQEGRGFISYEQYF. The chain carries TRBV3-1 and TRBJ2-7, with D perhaps TRBD2 (6 bases). This CDR3 is 17 amino acids long. V was trimmed by 0 bases and J by 0 bases, leaving 15 bases between them. From germline, CDR1 is LGHDT and CDR2 YNNKEL (reference sequence).

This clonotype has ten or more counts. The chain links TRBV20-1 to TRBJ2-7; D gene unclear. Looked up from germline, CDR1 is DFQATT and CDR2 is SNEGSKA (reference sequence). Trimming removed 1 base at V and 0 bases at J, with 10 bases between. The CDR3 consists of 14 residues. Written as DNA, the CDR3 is TGCAGTGCTAGAGGGGTTTCCAGCTCCTACGAGCAGTACTTC. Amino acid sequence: CSARGVSSSYEQYF.

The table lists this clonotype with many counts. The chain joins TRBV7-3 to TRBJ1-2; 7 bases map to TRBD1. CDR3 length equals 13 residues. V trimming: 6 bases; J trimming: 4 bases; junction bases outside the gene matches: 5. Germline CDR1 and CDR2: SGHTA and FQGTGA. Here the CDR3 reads CASSPQGGYGYTF. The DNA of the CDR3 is TGTGCCAGCAGTCCGCAGGGGGGCTATGGCTACACCTTC.

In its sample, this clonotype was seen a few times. The CDR3 is CASSEYERGEQYV. CDR3 sequence (DNA): TGTGCCAGCAGTGAATACGAGAGAGGCGAGCAGTACGTC. The rearrangement links TRBV6-1 to TRBJ2-7; D gene ambiguous. Trimming pared 2 bases from V and 6 bases from J, leaving 11 bases between. Per the germline V gene, CDR1 is MNHNS and CDR2 is SASEGT. The CDR3 contains 13 residues.

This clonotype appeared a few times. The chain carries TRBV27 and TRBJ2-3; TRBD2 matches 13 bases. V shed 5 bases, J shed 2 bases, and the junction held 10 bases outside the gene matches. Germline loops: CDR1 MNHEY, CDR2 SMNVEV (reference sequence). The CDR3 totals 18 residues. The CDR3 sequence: CASSLRGLAGRYTDTQYF. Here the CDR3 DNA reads TGTGCCAGCAGTCTACGGGGACTAGCGGGGCGGTACACAGATACGCAGTATTTT.

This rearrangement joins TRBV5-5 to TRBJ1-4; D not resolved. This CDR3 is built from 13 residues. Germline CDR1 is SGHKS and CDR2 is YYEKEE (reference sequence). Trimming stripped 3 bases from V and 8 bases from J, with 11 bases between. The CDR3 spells CASSSYSEEKLFF. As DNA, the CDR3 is TGTGCCAGCAGCTCATACTCAGAGGAAAAACTGTTTTTT.

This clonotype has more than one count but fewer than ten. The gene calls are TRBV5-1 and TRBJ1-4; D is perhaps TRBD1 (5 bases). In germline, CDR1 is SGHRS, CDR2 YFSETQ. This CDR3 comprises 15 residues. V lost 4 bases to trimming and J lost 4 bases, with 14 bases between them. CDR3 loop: CASSPDTSFNEKLFF. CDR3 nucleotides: TGCGCCAGCAGCCCGGACACCTCCTTTAATGAAAAACTGTTTTTT.

CDR3 residues: CASSLQGQPCGYTF. The CDR3 nucleotides are TGTGCCAGCAGCTTGCAGGGACAGCCCTGTGGCTACACCTTC. This rearrangement joins TRBV5-6 to TRBJ1-2, with 7 bases that match TRBD1. Trimming cost V 1 base and J 7 bases; bases outside gene matches: 7. The CDR3 has 14 amino acids. CDR1 SGHDT and CDR2 YYEEEE come from the germline V gene. The full variable domain, completed using reference TRBV5-6 and TRBJ1-2, is DAGVTQSPTHLIKTRGQQVTLRCSPKSGHDTVSWYQQALGQGPQFIFQYYEEEERQRGNFPDRFSGHQFPNYSSELNVNALLLGDSALYLCASSLQGQPCGYTFGSGTRLTVV.

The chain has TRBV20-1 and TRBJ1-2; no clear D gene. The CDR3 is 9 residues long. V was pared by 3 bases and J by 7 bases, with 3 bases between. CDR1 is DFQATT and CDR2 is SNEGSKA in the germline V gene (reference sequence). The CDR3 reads CSASGGYTF. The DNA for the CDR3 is TGCAGTGCTAGTGGTGGCTACACCTTC.